Here is one T cell receptor beta chain with its context. The CDR3 contains 11 residues. The germline gives CDR1 SNHLY, CDR2 FYNNEI. V was clipped by 2 bases and J by 7 bases, with 5 bases between them. The data belong to a study of control samples from healthy donors and cancer patients. The repertoire was sequenced with immunoSEQ multiplex PCR; TCRdb's copy has only in-frame clones and lacks some. The data show roughly 180,000 clones, roughly 92% seen once. The receptor comes from a woman aged 18-29 years in good health. The rearrangement links TRBV2 to TRBJ1-2; D is unclear. The sequenced sample was blood. The CDR3 nucleotides read TGTGCCAGCAGTGAACAAAGTGGCTACACCTTC. This encodes CASSEQSGYTF.